Below, 25 T cell receptor beta chains from the same sample are listed, as sequenced in a study of T cell responses to AZD1222 COVID-19 vaccine. Sequenced by immunoSEQ multiplex PCR; TCRdb stores in-frame clones only, minus some. The repertoire holds 120,000 to 150,000 clones, 88% seen once, with about 5.4% in the top ten. Sequenced here: peripheral blood, sampled 28 days after the second dose of the MenACWY control vaccine. The receptors were sampled from an adult who received the MenACWY meningococcal vaccine as a control.

The chain is built from TRBV5-8 and TRBJ1-2, with D tentatively TRBD1 (5 bases). Germline V gene data show CDR1 as SGHTS and CDR2 as YDEGEE. V lost 2 bases to trimming and J lost 4 bases, with 15 bases between them. The CDR3 contains 15 residues. This chain's CDR3 is CASSFRDPPFYGYTF. The CDR3 region has the DNA TGTGCCAGCAGCTTCCGGGACCCCCCCTTCTATGGCTACACCTTC.

The V and J genes are TRBV5-8 and TRBJ2-5, with 9 nucleotides matching TRBD1. The CDR3 covers 15 residues. Germline assignment: CDR1 SGHTS and CDR2 YDEGEE. V gave up 4 bases and J gave up 5 bases; unmatched junction bases: 9. CDR3 bases: TGTGCCAGCAGCCCACCGACAGGGGGTAGGGAGACCCAGTACTTC. Its translation: CASSPPTGGRETQYF.

This clone was counted once. The V and J genes are TRBV10-3 and TRBJ2-7; 10 bases align to TRBD2. The CDR3 has 16 residues. Per the germline V gene, CDR1 is ENHRY and CDR2 is SYGVKD. Trimming at V came to 6 bases and at J to 1 base, leaving 9 bases not matched to a gene. The CDR3 coding sequence is TGTGCCATCAGCCGCTCTAGCGGGGGCCCGTCCTACGAGCAGTACTTC. Translating it yields CAISRSSGGPSYEQYF.

CDR3 sequence (DNA): TGTGCCAGCAGCCCGGACAACTATGGCTACACCTTC. This translates into CASSPDNYGYTF. This sequence joins TRBV4-2 and TRBJ1-2; D not resolved. V was pared by 4 bases and J by 2 bases, with 5 bases between. Per the germline V gene, CDR1 is LGHNA and CDR2 is YNFKEQ. CDR3 length: 12 residues.

This clone showed up just a few times. CDR3 loop: CASGPATSNTEAFF. CDR3 sequence (DNA): TGTGCCAGCGGCCCCGCGACGTCGAACACTGAAGCTTTCTTT. This chain connects TRBV9 to TRBJ1-1; the D is unclear. The V gene's germline CDR1 is SGDLS and CDR2 YYNGEE. Trimming left V 7 bases short and J 1 base short, with 14 bases between. The CDR3 runs to 14 residues.

The chain carries TRBV11-3 and TRBJ1-1, with TRBD1 matching 11 bases. This CDR3 spans 18 amino acids. Trimming took 4 bases from V and 4 from J; bases not matched to a gene: 14. Germline lookup yields CDR1 SGHNT and CDR2 YENEEA. CDR3 DNA sequence: TGTGCCAGCAGCTCCAGGCCGGGACAGGGGGTTAGGTCCACTGAAGCTTTCTTT. It is translated as CASSSRPGQGVRSTEAFF.

J is TRBJ2-7 and V is TRBV5-1, with D hard to call. CDR1 SGHRS and CDR2 YFSETQ come from the germline V gene. The CDR3 consists of 16 residues. Trimming took 0 bases from V and 2 from J, leaving 15 bases between them. CDR3 region: CASSLAAGSLTYEQYF. For the CDR3, the DNA is TGCGCCAGCAGCTTGGCCGCAGGCTCTCTTACCTACGAGCAGTACTTC.

The rearrangement links TRBV27 to TRBJ1-1; perhaps TRBD1 as D (6 bases). The CDR3 extends over 16 amino acids. Trimming pared 10 bases from V and 0 bases from J, leaving 21 bases between. CDR1 is MNHEY and CDR2 is SMNVEV in the germline V gene (reference sequence). The CDR3 nucleotides read TGTGCCACCCCGTCTTTCCGGGGGCTGATGAACACTGAAGCTTTCTTT. It translates to CATPSFRGLMNTEAFF.

This clone was recorded once. This chain connects TRBV27 to TRBJ2-7; perhaps TRBD2 as D (6 bases). V was cut by 5 bases and J by 0 bases, with 11 bases left in between. CDR3 length equals 14 residues. Germline V gene data show CDR1 as MNHEY and CDR2 as SMNVEV (reference sequence). CDR3 DNA sequence: TGTGCCAGCAGTGCTTCCGGGAGCTCCTACGAGCAGTACTTC. Amino acid sequence: CASSASGSSYEQYF.

V usage is TRBV3-1 (or the pseudogene TRBV3-2) and J usage is TRBJ1-5, with a weak D call TRBD1 (6 bases). The CDR3 has 13 residues. Germline assignment: CDR1 LGHDT and CDR2 YNNKEL (reference sequence). Trimming removed 1 base from V and 6 bases from J, with 7 bases in between. The CDR3 here is CASSQVRGQPQHF. The CDR3 DNA reads TGTGCCAGCAGCCAAGTCAGGGGTCAGCCCCAGCATTTT.

The chain uses TRBV11-3 and TRBJ1-2, with D tentatively TRBD1 (5 bases). Germline assignment: CDR1 SGHNT and CDR2 YENEEA. V was clipped by 5 bases and J by 5 bases, with 15 bases between them. This CDR3 is 14 amino acids long. The CDR3 protein is CASSQGGDKYGYTF. Here the CDR3 DNA reads TGTGCCAGCAGCCAGGGAGGGGATAAATATGGCTACACCTTC.

This sequence joins TRBV6-5 and TRBJ2-1, with 8 nucleotides matching TRBD1. Trimming took 5 bases from V and 4 from J; bases not matched to a gene: 7. There are 15 residues in the CDR3. Germline V gives CDR1 MNHEY, CDR2 SVGAGI. This CDR3 is CASSTRDRFYNEQFF. The CDR3 nucleotides are TGTGCCAGCAGTACCCGGGACAGGTTTTACAATGAGCAGTTCTTC.

The sample holds a few counts of this clone. This chain connects TRBV5-1 to TRBJ2-2, with 10 bases that match TRBD2. Germline V gives CDR1 SGHRS, CDR2 YFSETQ. With V trimmed by 1 base and J by 6 bases, 3 bases remained unmatched. The CDR3 is made up of 15 amino acids. For the CDR3, the DNA is TGCGCCAGCAGCTTGACTAGCGGGACATCCGGGGAGCTGTTTTTT. It yields the protein CASSLTSGTSGELFF.

The V call is TRBV7-2, the J call TRBJ1-2, with unresolved D. V lost 0 bases and J lost 8, with 16 bases in between. This CDR3 has 15 residues. In germline, CDR1 is SGHTA, CDR2 FQGNSA. This CDR3 reads CASSLASRTPGGYTF. The CDR3 nucleotides read TGTGCCAGCAGCTTAGCTTCTCGGACGCCGGGGGGCTACACCTTC. Together with reference TRBV7-2 and TRBJ1-2, the CDR3 gives the full variable domain: GAGVSQSPSNKVTEKGKDVELRCDPISGHTALYWYRQSLGQGLEFLIYFQGNSAPDKSGLPSDRFSAERTGGSVSTLTIQRTQQEDSAVYLCASSLASRTPGGYTFGSGTRLTVV.

This rearrangement joins TRBV7-9 to TRBJ2-2; 11 nucleotides match TRBD1. CDR3 length: 16 amino acids. Germline assignment: CDR1 SEHNR and CDR2 FQNEAQ (reference sequence). V shed 5 bases and J 3 bases; nucleotides not matched to a gene: 5. Here the CDR3 reads CASSRTGGIDTGELFF. CDR3 nucleotides: TGTGCCAGCAGCCGGACAGGGGGCATAGACACCGGGGAGCTGTTTTTT.

The J gene is TRBJ2-7, the V gene TRBV7-9; 7 nucleotides line up with TRBD2. Trimming removed 5 bases from V and 6 bases from J; junction bases left unmatched: 7. From germline, CDR1 is SEHNR and CDR2 FQNEAQ (reference sequence). The length of the CDR3 is 13 residues. DNA for the CDR3: TGTGCCAGCAGCCAAAGGGCGGGAGCCGAGCAGTACTTC. The encoded protein is CASSQRAGAEQYF.

The chain combines TRBV11-2 with TRBJ1-1; TRBD1 matches at 8 bases. Germline CDR1 and CDR2: SGHAT and FQNNGV. The V gene end was trimmed by 1 base and the J gene end by 0 bases; junction bases not matched to a gene: 7. The CDR3 covers 17 residues. CDR3 bases: TGTGCCAGCAGCTTAGTCGGGACAGGTACTATGAACACTGAAGCTTTCTTT. It encodes CASSLVGTGTMNTEAFF.

The rearrangement uses TRBV5-1 and TRBJ1-2; no clear D. CDR1 is SGHRS and CDR2 is YFSETQ in the germline V gene. The V end lost 1 base, the J end lost 6 bases, and 13 bases lay between the germline ends. CDR3 length: 14 amino acids. In DNA, the CDR3 is TGCGCCAGCAGCTTGATGACCGATCGGGATGGCTACACCTTC. Protein: CASSLMTDRDGYTF.

In DNA form, the CDR3 reads TGCGCCAGCAGCCACGGGACAGGGTTTAACTATGGCTACACCTTC. Translating gives CASSHGTGFNYGYTF. V usage is TRBV4-3 and J usage is TRBJ1-2, with TRBD1 identical over 9 bases. The length of the CDR3 is 15 residues. CDR1 LGHNA and CDR2 YSLEER come from the germline V gene. Trimming at V came to 3 bases and at J to 1 base, leaving 3 bases not matched to a gene.

This clone has only one observation. This chain links TRBV5-4 with TRBJ2-1; 10 bases are a match to TRBD2. The CDR3 is 15 amino acids. V dropped 5 bases and J dropped 10; count of bases not matched to a gene: 12. CDR1 is SGHNT, CDR2 YYREEE, per germline (reference sequence). CDR3 in DNA: TGTGCCAGCAGGCCCGCAACTCTAGCGGGGGAGGAGCAGTTCTTC. It specifies CASRPATLAGEEQFF.

The V and J genes are TRBV10-3 and TRBJ2-1; no reliable D call. CDR1 and CDR2 (germline): ENHRY, SYGVKD. The CDR3 has 11 residues. Deletions cut 10 bases from V and 7 bases from J, with 11 bases between. CDR3 amino acids: CASRTINEQFF. As DNA, the CDR3 is TGTGCCAGTCGGACGATTAATGAGCAGTTCTTC.

This clone was seen a few times. The chain recombines TRBV12-3 or TRBV12-4 with TRBJ2-3, with D uncertain. This CDR3 region has 12 residues. Trimming pared 6 bases from V and 8 bases from J, leaving 12 bases between. The CDR3 nucleotides read TGTGCCAGCAGCCCCCAGTTGGCTACGCAGTATTTT. Its protein is CASSPQLATQYF.

The chain's CDR3 is CASSVMGQGHYGYTF. The CDR3 nucleotides read TGTGCCAGCAGCGTAATGGGACAGGGCCACTATGGCTACACCTTC. J is TRBJ1-2 and V is TRBV9; 9 bases fit TRBD1. CDR1 and CDR2 (germline): SGDLS, YYNGEE. J was trimmed by 3 bases and V by 1 base; bases with no gene match: 4. This CDR3 contains 15 residues. Full variable domain (rest looked up from reference TRBV9 and TRBJ1-2): DSGVTQTPKHLITATGQRVTLRCSPRSGDLSVYWYQQSLDQGLQFLIQYYNGEERAKGNILERFSAQQFPDLHSELNLSSLELGDSALYFCASSVMGQGHYGYTFGSGTRLTVV.

CDR3 sequence: CASRGQNGQPQHF. The CDR3 nucleotides are TGTGCCAGCAGGGGACAGAACGGGCAGCCCCAGCATTTT. V and J are TRBV7-2 and TRBJ1-5; 7 positions match TRBD1. The CDR3 consists of 13 residues. CDR1 is SGHTA and CDR2 is FQGNSA in the germline V gene. Trimming cost V 6 bases and J 7 bases; bases outside gene matches: 6.

The chain joins TRBV7-2 to TRBJ2-1; TRBD2 matches at 7 bases. The CDR3 totals 17 residues. V dropped 5 bases and J dropped 0; count of bases not matched to a gene: 10. In germline, CDR1 is SGHTA, CDR2 FQGNSA. The CDR3 loop reads CASSHPPRGGSYNEQFF. CDR3 nucleotide sequence: TGTGCCAGCAGCCACCCCCCCCGCGGGGGCTCCTACAATGAGCAGTTCTTC.